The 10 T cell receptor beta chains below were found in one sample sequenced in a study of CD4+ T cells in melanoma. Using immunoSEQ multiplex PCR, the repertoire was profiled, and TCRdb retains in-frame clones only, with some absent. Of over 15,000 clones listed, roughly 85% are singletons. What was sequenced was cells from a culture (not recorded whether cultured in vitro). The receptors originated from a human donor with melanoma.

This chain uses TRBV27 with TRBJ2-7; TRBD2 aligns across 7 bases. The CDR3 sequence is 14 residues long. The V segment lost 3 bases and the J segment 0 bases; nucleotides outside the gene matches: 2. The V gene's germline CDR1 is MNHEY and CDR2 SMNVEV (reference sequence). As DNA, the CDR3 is TGTGCCAGCAGTTTCGGGGGGTCCTCCTACGAGCAGTACTTC. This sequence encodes CASSFGGSSYEQYF.

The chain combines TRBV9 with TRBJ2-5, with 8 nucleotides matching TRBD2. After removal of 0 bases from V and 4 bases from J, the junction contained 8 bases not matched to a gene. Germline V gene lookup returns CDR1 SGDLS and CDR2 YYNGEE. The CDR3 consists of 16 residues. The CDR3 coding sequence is TGTGCCAGCAGCGTAGGTTTAGCGGGGACGGGAGAGACCCAGTACTTC. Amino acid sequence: CASSVGLAGTGETQYF.

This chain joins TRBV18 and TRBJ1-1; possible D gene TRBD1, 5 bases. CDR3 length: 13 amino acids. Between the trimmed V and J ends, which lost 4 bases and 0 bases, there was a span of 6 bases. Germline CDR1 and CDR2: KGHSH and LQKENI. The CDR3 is CASSRQLNTEAFF. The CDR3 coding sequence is TGTGCCAGCTCACGACAGTTGAACACTGAAGCTTTCTTT.

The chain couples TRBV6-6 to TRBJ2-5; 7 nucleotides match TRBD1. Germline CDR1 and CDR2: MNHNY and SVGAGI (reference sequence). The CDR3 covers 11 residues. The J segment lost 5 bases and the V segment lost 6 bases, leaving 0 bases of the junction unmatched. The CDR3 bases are TGTGCCAGCAGACAGGGGGAGACCCAGTACTTC. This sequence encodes CASRQGETQYF.

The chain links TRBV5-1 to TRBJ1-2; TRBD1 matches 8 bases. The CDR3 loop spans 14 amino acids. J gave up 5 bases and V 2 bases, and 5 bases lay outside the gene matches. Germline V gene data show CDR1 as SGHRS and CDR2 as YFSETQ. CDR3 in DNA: TGCGCCAGCAGCTTATCACAGGGGGATTATGGCTACACCTTC. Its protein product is CASSLSQGDYGYTF. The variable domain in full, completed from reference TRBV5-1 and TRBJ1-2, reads KAGVTQTPRYLIKTRGQQVTLSCSPISGHRSVSWYQQTPGQGLQFLFEYFSETQRNKGNFPGRFSGRQFSNSRSEMNVSTLELGDSALYLCASSLSQGDYGYTFGSGTRLTVV.

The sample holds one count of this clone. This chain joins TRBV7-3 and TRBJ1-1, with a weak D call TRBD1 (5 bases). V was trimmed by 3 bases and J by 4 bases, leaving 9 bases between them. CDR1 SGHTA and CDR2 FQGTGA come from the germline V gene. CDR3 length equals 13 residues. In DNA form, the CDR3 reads TGTGCCAGCAGCTTCTCTCAGGGCACTGAAGCTTTCTTT. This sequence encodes CASSFSQGTEAFF.

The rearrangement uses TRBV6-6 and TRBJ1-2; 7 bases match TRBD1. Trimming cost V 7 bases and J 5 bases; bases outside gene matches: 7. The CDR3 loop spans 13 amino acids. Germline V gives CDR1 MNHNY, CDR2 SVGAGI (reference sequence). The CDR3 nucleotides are TGTGCCAGCACCCTGACAGGGAGGTATGGCTACACCTTC. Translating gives CASTLTGRYGYTF.

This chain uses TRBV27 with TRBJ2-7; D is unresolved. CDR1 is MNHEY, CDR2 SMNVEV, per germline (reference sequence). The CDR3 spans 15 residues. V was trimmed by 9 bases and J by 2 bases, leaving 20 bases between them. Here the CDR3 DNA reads TGTGCCAGTGCCCCGTTAGGGTTAGCAACCTACGAGCAGTACTTC. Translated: CASAPLGLATYEQYF.

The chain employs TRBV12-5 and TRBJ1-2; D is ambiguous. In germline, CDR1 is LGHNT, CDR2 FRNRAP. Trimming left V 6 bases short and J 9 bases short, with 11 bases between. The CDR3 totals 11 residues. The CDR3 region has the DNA TGTGCTAGTGGGTCTAACTCTCGCTACACCTTC. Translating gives CASGSNSRYTF.

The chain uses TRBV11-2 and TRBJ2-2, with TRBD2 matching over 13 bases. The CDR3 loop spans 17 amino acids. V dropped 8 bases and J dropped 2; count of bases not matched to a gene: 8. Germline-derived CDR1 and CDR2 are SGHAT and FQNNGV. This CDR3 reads CASGKLAGGYNTGELFF. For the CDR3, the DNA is TGTGCCAGCGGGAAACTAGCGGGGGGGTATAACACCGGGGAGCTGTTTTTT.